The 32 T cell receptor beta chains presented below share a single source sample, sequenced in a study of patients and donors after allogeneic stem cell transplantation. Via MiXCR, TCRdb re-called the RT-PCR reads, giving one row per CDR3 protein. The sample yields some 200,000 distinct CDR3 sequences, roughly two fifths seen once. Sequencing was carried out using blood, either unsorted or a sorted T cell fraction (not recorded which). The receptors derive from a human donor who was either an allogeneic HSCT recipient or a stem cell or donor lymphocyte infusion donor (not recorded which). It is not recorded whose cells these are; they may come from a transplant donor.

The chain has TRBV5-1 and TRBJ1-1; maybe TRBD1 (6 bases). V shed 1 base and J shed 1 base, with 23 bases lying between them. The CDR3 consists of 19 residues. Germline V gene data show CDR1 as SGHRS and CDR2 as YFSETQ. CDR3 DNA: TGCGCCAGCAGCTTGTTATCGATGGGGCCGGGGGCCGCGAACACTGAAGCTTTCTTT. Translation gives CASSLLSMGPGAANTEAFF.

For the CDR3, the DNA is TGTGCCAGCAGCCAAGAAGCGGGAGGGCCCCCCTACAATGAGCAGTTCTTC. Protein product: CASSQEAGGPPYNEQFF. V usage is TRBV4-2 and J usage is TRBJ2-1; 10 nucleotides align to TRBD2. This CDR3 has 17 amino acids. V trimming: 0 bases; J trimming: 2 bases; junction bases outside the gene matches: 4. Germline V gene data show CDR1 as LGHNA and CDR2 as YNFKEQ.

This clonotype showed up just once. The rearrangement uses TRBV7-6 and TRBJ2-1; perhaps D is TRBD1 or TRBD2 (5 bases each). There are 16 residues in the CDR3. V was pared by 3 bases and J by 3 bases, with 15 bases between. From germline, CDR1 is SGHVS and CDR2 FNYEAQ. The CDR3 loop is CASSLGIGADYNEQFF. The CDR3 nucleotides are TGTGCCAGCAGCTTGGGGATCGGGGCAGACTACAATGAGCAGTTCTTC.

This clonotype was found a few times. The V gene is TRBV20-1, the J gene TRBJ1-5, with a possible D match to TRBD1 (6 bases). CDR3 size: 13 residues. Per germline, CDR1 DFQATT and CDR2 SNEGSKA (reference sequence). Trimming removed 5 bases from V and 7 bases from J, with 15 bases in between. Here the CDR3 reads CSALGGEVQPQHF. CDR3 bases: TGCAGTGCTTTAGGGGGGGAGGTCCAGCCCCAGCATTTT.

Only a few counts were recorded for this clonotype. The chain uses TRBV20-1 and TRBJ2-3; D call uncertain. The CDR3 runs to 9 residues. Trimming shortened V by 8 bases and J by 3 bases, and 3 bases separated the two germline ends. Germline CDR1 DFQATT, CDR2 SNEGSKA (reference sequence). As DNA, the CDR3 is TGCAGTACGACAGATACGCAGTATTTT. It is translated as CSTTDTQYF.

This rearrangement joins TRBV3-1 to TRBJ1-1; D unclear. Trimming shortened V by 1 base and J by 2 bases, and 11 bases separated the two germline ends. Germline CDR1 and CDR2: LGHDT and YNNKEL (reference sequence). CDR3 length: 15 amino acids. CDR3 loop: CASSQAGVGNTEAFF. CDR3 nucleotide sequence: TGTGCCAGCAGCCAAGCAGGTGTAGGAAACACTGAAGCTTTCTTT.

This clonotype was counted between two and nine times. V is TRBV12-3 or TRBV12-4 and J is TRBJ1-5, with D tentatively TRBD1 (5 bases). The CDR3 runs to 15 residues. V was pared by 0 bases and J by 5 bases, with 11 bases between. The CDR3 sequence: CASSLAPRADQPQHF. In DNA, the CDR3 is TGTGCCAGCAGTTTAGCGCCCAGGGCCGATCAGCCCCAGCATTTT.

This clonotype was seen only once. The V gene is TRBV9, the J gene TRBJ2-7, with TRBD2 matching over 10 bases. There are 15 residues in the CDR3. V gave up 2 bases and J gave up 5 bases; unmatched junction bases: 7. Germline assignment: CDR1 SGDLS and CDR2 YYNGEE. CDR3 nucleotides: TGTGCCAGCAGCGTTAACCTAGCGGGAGTGAACGAGCAGTACTTC. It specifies CASSVNLAGVNEQYF.

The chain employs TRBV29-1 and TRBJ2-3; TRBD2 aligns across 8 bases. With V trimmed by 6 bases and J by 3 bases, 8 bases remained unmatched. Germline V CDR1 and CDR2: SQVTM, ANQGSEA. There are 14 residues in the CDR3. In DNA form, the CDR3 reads TGCAGCGTGGAGCGGGGCGGGAGGACAGATACGCAGTATTTT. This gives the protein CSVERGGRTDTQYF.

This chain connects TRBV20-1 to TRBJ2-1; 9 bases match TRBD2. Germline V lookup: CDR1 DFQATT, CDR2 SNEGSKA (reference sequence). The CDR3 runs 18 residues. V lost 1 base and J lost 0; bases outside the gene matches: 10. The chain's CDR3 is CSARVVGLAGFSYNEQFF. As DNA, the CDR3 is TGCAGTGCTAGAGTTGTGGGGCTAGCGGGATTCTCCTACAATGAGCAGTTCTTC.

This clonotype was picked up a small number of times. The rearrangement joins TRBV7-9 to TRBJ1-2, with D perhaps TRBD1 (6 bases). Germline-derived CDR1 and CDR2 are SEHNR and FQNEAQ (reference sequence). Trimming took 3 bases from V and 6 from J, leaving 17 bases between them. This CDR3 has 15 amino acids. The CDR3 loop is CASSFLAGGEDGYTF. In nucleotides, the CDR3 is TGTGCCAGCAGCTTTTTAGCGGGGGGCGAGGATGGCTACACCTTC.

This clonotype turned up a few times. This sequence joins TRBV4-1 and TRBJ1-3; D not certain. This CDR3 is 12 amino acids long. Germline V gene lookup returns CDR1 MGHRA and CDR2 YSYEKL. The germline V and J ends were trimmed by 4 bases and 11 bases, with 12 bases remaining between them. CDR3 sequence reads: CASSRMRASIYF. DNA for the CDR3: TGCGCCAGCAGCCGTATGAGGGCTTCCATATATTTT.

The CDR3 coding sequence is TGTGCCAGCAGTAGAACCGGGACAGTGTCTCTCAATGAGCAGTTCTTC. Residues: CASSRTGTVSLNEQFF. V usage is TRBV27 and J usage is TRBJ2-1, with 7 bases aligning to TRBD1. The CDR3 consists of 16 residues. V was pared by 5 bases and J by 6 bases, with 13 bases of the junction left unmatched. The V gene's germline CDR1 is MNHEY and CDR2 SMNVEV (reference sequence).

CDR3 region: CASSQRNGHEQYF. Here the CDR3 DNA reads TGCGCCAGCAGTCAACGAAACGGGCACGAGCAGTACTTC. J is TRBJ2-7 and V is TRBV4-1; D gene uncertain. V lost 6 bases and J lost 5, with 14 bases in between. Germline V gene lookup returns CDR1 MGHRA and CDR2 YSYEKL. This CDR3 contains 13 residues.

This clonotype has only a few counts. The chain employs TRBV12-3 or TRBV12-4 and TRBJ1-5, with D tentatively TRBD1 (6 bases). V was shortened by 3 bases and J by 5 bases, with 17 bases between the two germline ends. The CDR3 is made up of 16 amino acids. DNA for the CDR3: TGTGCCAGCAGTTTCTCGGTCGGGGGCATGGATCAGCCCCAGCATTTT. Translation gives CASSFSVGGMDQPQHF.

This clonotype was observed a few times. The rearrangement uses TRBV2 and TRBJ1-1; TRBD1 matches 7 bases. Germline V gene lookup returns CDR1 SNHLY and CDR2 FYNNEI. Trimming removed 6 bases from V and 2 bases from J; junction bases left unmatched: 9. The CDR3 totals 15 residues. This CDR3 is CASRPPGGPNTEAFF. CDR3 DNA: TGTGCCAGCAGACCCCCAGGGGGGCCAAACACTGAAGCTTTCTTT.

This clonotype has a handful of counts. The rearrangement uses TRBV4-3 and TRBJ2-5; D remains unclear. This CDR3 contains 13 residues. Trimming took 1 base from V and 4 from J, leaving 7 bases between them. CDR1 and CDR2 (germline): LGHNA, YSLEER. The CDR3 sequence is CASSQGYTETQYF. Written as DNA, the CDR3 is TGCGCCAGCAGCCAAGGTTACACAGAGACCCAGTACTTC.

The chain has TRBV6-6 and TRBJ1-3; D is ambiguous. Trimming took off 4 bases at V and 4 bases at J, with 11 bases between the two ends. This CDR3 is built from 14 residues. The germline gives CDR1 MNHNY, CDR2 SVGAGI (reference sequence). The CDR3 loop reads CASSSGPLGNTIYF. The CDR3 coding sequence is TGTGCCAGCAGTTCTGGACCGCTGGGAAACACCATATATTTT.

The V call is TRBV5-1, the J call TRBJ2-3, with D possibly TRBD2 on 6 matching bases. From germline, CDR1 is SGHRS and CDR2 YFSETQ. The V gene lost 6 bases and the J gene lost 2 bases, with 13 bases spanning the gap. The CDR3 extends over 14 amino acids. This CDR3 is CASKAGKVTDTQYF. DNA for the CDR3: TGCGCCAGCAAAGCGGGTAAGGTCACAGATACGCAGTATTTT.

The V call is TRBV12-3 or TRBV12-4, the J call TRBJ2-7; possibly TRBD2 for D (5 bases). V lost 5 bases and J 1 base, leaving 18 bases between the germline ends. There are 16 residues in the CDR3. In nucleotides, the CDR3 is TGTGCCAGCAGTGCCCGGGATACTCTAGGGTCCTACGAGCAGTACTTC. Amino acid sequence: CASSARDTLGSYEQYF.

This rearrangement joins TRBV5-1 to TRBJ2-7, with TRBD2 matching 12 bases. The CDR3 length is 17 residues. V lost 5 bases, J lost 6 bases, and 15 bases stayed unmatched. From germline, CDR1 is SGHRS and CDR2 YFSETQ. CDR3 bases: TGCGCCAGCAGATACGGACTAGCGGGAAATACGGGTCTCGAGCAGTACTTC. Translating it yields CASRYGLAGNTGLEQYF.

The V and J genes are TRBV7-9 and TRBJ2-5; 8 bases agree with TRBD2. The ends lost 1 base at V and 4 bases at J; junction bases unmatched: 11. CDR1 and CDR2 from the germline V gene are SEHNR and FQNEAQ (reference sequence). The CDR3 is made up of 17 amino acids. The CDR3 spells CASSLGTGTSTGETQYF. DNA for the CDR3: TGTGCCAGCAGCTTAGGGACCGGGACTAGTACCGGAGAGACCCAGTACTTC.

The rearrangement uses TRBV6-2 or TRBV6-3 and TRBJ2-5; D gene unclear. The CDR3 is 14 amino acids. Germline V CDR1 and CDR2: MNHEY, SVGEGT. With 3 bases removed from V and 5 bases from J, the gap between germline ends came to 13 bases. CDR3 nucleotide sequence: TGTGCCAGCAGTTATCAGACAAAGTGGGAGACCCAGTACTTC. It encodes CASSYQTKWETQYF.

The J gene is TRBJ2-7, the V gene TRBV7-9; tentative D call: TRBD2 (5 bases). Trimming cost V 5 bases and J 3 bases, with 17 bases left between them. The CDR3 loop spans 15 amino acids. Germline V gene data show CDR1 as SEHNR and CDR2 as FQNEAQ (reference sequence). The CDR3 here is CASSPDSASYYEQYF. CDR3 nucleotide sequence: TGTGCCAGCAGCCCCGACTCGGCTAGCTACTACGAGCAGTACTTC.

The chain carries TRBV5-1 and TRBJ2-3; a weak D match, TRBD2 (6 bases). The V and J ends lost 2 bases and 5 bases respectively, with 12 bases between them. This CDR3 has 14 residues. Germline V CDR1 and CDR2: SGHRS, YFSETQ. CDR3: CASSFENSGDTQYF. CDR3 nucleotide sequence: TGCGCCAGCAGCTTTGAGAATAGCGGAGATACGCAGTATTTT.

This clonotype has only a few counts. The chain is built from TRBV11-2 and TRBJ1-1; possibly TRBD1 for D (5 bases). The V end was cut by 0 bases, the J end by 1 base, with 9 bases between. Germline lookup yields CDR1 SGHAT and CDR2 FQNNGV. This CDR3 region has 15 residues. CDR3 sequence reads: CASSLDIGENTEAFF. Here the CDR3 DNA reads TGTGCCAGCAGCTTAGATATAGGGGAGAACACTGAAGCTTTCTTT. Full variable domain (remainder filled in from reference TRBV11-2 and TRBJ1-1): EAGVAQSPRYKIIEKRQSVAFWCNPISGHATLYWYQQILGQGPKLLIQFQNNGVVDDSQLPKDRFSAERLKGVDSTLKIQPAKLEDSAVYLCASSLDIGENTEAFFGQGTRLTVV.

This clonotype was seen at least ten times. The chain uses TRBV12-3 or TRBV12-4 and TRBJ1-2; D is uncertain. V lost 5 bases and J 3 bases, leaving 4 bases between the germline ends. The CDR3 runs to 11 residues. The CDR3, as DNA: TGTGCCAGCAGTCGGGACTATGGCTACACCTTC. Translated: CASSRDYGYTF.

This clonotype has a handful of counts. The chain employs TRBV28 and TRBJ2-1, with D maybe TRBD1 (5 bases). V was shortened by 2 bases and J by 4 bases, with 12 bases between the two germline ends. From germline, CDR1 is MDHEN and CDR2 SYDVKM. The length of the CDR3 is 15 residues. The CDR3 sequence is CASSLQRGYYNEQFF. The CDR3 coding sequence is TGTGCCAGCAGTTTACAAAGGGGCTATTACAATGAGCAGTTCTTC.

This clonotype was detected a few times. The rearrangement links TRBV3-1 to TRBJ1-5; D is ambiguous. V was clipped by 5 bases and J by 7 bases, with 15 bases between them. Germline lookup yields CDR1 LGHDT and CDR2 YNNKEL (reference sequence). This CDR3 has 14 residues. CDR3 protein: CASSFAAETQPQHF. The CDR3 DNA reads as TGTGCCAGCAGCTTCGCGGCAGAAACGCAGCCCCAGCATTTT.

Here the CDR3 DNA reads TGTGCCAGCAGTTACCAGGGGACCCGCACAGATACGCAGTATTTT. It specifies CASSYQGTRTDTQYF. The chain uses TRBV6-5 and TRBJ2-3; TRBD1 is a possible D gene (6 bases). Germline assignment: CDR1 MNHEY and CDR2 SVGAGI. Trimming stripped 2 bases from V and 1 base from J, with 10 bases between. This CDR3 contains 15 residues.

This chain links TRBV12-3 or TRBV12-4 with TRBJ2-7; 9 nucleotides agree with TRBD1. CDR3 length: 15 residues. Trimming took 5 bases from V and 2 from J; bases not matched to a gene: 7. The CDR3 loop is CASSLRDRDPYEQYF. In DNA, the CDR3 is TGTGCCAGCAGTCTCCGGGACAGGGATCCCTACGAGCAGTACTTC.

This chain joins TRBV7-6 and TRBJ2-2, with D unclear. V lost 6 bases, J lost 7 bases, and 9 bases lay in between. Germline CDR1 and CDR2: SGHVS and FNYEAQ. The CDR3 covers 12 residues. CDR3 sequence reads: CASRTERGELFF. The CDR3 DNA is TGTGCCAGCAGGACTGAACGCGGGGAGCTGTTTTTT. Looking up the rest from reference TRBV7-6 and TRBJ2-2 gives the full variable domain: GAGVSQSPRYKVTKRGQDVALRCDPISGHVSLYWYRQALGQGPEFLTYFNYEAQQDKSGLPNDRFSAERPEGSISTLTIQRTEQRDSAMYRCASRTERGELFFGEGSRLTVL.